The clone carrying this TCR beta chain was counted once. Reverse transcription of about 0.5 to 1 ug RNA used random hexamers. Each CDR3 protein is one row after TCRdb ran MiXCR on the immunoSEQ multiplex PCR reads. The data hold 80,000 to 90,000 distinct CDR3 sequences, with 90% to 95% observed a single time. This record belongs to a study of CD8 T cells in Susac syndrome. Germline-derived CDR1 and CDR2 are DFQATT and SNEGSKA (reference sequence). The CDR3 contains 14 residues. V was cut by 4 bases and J by 0 bases, with 12 bases left in between. This sequence originates from a human donor in good health. The sample was CD8+ T cells from PBMCs. V gene TRBV20-1 combines with J gene TRBJ1-1; no definite D call. CDR3 coding DNA: TGCAGTGCTACAGGAAGCGAGATGAACACTGAAGCTTTCTTT. Encoded protein: CSATGSEMNTEAFF.